A selection of T cell receptor beta chains follows, all from one sample in a study of control samples from healthy donors and cancer patients. Profiled with immunoSEQ multiplex PCR; TCRdb holds only in-frame clones, not every one. The data show 50,000 or so clones, around 86% seen once. The material sequenced was PBMCs. The receptors come from a woman in her forties or fifties with lung cancer. Each CDR3 is given with its conserved first and last residue. A D gene is named only where the DNA matches it firmly. Expanded clones are given a class, and other clones once, few, many or no size at all.

clone_size d_call j_call cdr3_length v_call cdr3_aa cdr3_nt
. . TRBJ1-4 15 TRBV19 CASSSRGRTNEKLFF TGTGCCAGTAGTAGCAGGGGTCGAACTAATGAAAAACTGTTTTTT
once . TRBJ1-2 11 TRBV19 CASSFGTIPHF TGTGCCAGTAGCTTTGGGACTATCCCTCACTTC
. . TRBJ1-3 15 TRBV18 CASSPEVFSGNTIYF TGTGCCAGCTCACCAGAAGTTTTCTCTGGAAACACCATATATTTT
. . TRBJ1-4 13 TRBV6-6 CASSYERWEKLFF TGTGCCAGCAGTTACGAACGGTGGGAAAAACTGTTTTTT
. . TRBJ1-1 13 TRBV12-3/TRBV12-4 CASSLKANTEAFF TGTGCCAGCAGTTTAAAAGCAAACACTGAAGCTTTCTTT
. TRBD1 TRBJ1-6 16 TRBV7-9 CASSLVLGQGESPLHF TGTGCCAGCAGCTTAGTTCTGGGACAGGGAGAATCACCCCTCCACTTT
few . TRBJ1-6 14 TRBV24-1 CATSADSYNSPLHF TGTGCCACCAGCGCGGACAGCTATAATTCACCCCTCCACTTT
. . TRBJ1-1 13 TRBV5-1 CASRRTENTEAFF TGCGCCAGCAGGCGGACTGAGAACACTGAAGCTTTCTTT
. TRBD1 TRBJ1-2 15 TRBV5-4 CASSLPTGTDYGYTF TGTGCCAGCAGCTTGCCCACCGGGACAGACTATGGCTACACCTTC
. . TRBJ1-1 13 TRBV13 CASPSGFLTEAFF TGTGCCAGCCCCTCCGGGTTTCTCACTGAAGCTTTCTTT
. . TRBJ2-2 15 TRBV10-3 CAISESDSKTGELFF TGTGCCATCAGTGAGTCCGACAGTAAGACCGGGGAGCTGTTTTTT
once . TRBJ1-1 14 TRBV6-6 CASKTDGANTEAFF TGTGCCAGCAAGACCGACGGAGCGAACACTGAAGCTTTCTTT
. . TRBJ1-1 13 TRBV29-1 CSGRQAENTEAFF TGCAGCGGAAGACAGGCGGAGAACACTGAAGCTTTCTTT
. . TRBJ1-2 15 TRBV5-1 CASSLLRGLNYGYTF TGCGCCAGCAGCTTGCTAAGGGGGTTGAACTATGGCTACACCTTC
once . TRBJ1-4 13 TRBV7-9 CASSLGTDEKLFF TGTGCCAGCAGCTTAGGGACGGATGAAAAACTGTTTTTT
. TRBD2 TRBJ2-3 15 TRBV6-2/TRBV6-3 CASSRLAGDTDTQYF TGTGCCAGCAGCCGACTAGCGGGGGACACAGATACGCAGTATTTT
. TRBD1 TRBJ2-1 16 TRBV7-9 CASSYYRDSNYNEQFF TGTGCCAGCAGCTATTACCGGGACAGCAACTACAATGAGCAGTTCTTC
. TRBD1 TRBJ1-2 17 TRBV13 CASSLEGAGEFNYGYTF TGTGCCAGCAGCTTAGAGGGGGCGGGCGAGTTTAACTATGGCTACACCTTC
. . TRBJ1-2 13 TRBV5-6 CASSLDINYGYTF TGTGCCAGCAGCTTGGATATTAACTATGGCTACACCTTC
once . TRBJ1-1 13 TRBV12-3/TRBV12-4 CASSLWEGAEAFF TGTGCCAGCAGCCTCTGGGAGGGCGCTGAAGCTTTCTTT
few . TRBJ1-5 12 TRBV7-8 CASSLAGQPQHF TGTGCCAGCAGCTTAGCGGGACAGCCCCAGCATTTT
. TRBD1 TRBJ2-3 17 TRBV28 CASSSKPDRGGADTQYF TGTGCCAGCAGTTCAAAGCCCGACAGGGGGGGAGCAGATACGCAGTATTTT
. . TRBJ1-2 15 TRBV6-6 CASSYNGAANYGYTF TGTGCCAGCAGTTACAACGGGGCCGCTAACTATGGCTACACCTTC
. TRBD1 TRBJ1-1 15 TRBV28 CASSLSRQGGTEAFF TGTGCCAGCAGTTTATCCAGACAGGGAGGAACTGAAGCTTTCTTT
. . TRBJ1-3 15 TRBV7-3 CASSSNSGSGNTIYF TGTGCCAGCAGCTCGAATTCCGGCTCTGGAAACACCATATATTTT
once . TRBJ1-5 15 TRBV7-2 CASSQEPLSNQPQHF TGTGCCAGCAGCCAAGAACCGCTTAGCAATCAGCCCCAGCATTTT
. . TRBJ2-3 14 TRBV5-5 CASSRDLNTDTQYF TGTGCCAGCAGCCGGGACTTAAACACAGATACGCAGTATTTT
once . TRBJ1-5 14 TRBV25-1 CASNGPGRNQPQHF TGTGCCAGCAATGGCCCAGGGCGCAATCAGCCCCAGCATTTT
. . TRBJ2-1 14 TRBV6-2/TRBV6-3 CASSYSSVYREQFF TGTGCCAGCAGTTACAGTTCGGTTTACCGTGAGCAGTTCTTC
. TRBD1 TRBJ2-5 14 TRBV3-1/TRBV3-2 CASSLGQGLETQYF TGTGCCAGCAGCCTGGGACAGGGGTTAGAGACCCAGTACTTC
. . TRBJ2-1 13 TRBV9 CASSVDTYNEQFF TGTGCCAGCAGCGTAGACACCTACAATGAGCAGTTCTTC
. . TRBJ2-6 17 TRBV5-6 CASSSKASLATANVLTF TGTGCCAGCAGCTCGAAAGCCTCGCTGGCTACGGCCAACGTCCTGACTTTC
. . TRBJ1-1 14 TRBV27 CASRERYGNTEAFF TGTGCCAGCAGAGAGCGATACGGGAACACTGAAGCTTTCTTT
. . TRBJ1-2 11 TRBV12-3/TRBV12-4 CASSSNSGYTF TGTGCCAGCAGTTCCAACTCTGGCTACACCTTC
. . TRBJ2-7 14 TRBV5-4 CASSLTGSTYEQYF TGTGCCAGCAGCTTGACAGGGTCAACCTACGAGCAGTACTTC
few TRBD1 TRBJ1-1 11 TRBV20-1 CSPSRDRKAFF TGCAGTCCCAGCCGGGACAGAAAAGCTTTCTTT
. TRBD1 TRBJ1-4 17 TRBV28 CASSFYIRQGTNEKLFF TGTGCCAGCAGTTTCTATATACGACAGGGGACTAATGAAAAACTGTTTTTT
few . TRBJ1-2 13 TRBV29-1 CSVDRESGYGYTF TGCAGCGTTGACAGGGAAAGTGGCTATGGCTACACCTTC
. . TRBJ1-5 13 TRBV30 CAWSSRGNQPQHF TGTGCCTGGAGTAGCAGGGGAAATCAGCCCCAGCATTTT
. TRBD1 TRBJ1-1 15 TRBV27 CASSLSGTANTEAFF TGTGCCAGCAGTTTATCGGGGACAGCGAACACTGAAGCTTTCTTT
. . TRBJ1-5 15 TRBV6-2/TRBV6-3 CASSLDVTSNQPQHF TGTGCCAGCAGCTTGGACGTGACTAGCAATCAGCCCCAGCATTTT
. . TRBJ2-7 14 TRBV9 CASSPRQETYEQYF TGTGCCAGCAGCCCCCGACAGGAAACCTACGAGCAGTACTTC
. . TRBJ2-7 15 TRBV11-3 CASSNSQGGGYEQYF TGTGCCAGCAGCAACTCCCAGGGTGGCGGGTACGAGCAGTACTTC
. . TRBJ2-5 13 TRBV4-1 CASSRTTVETQYF TGCGCCAGTTCAAGGACTACCGTAGAGACCCAGTACTTC
. . TRBJ1-2 14 TRBV2 CASSDRVGNYGYTF TGTGCCAGCAGTGACAGGGTGGGGAACTATGGCTACACCTTC
. . TRBJ1-3 15 TRBV4-3 CASSRTSQPGNTIYF TGCGCCAGCAGTAGGACTTCTCAGCCTGGAAACACCATATATTTT
once TRBD2 TRBJ2-7 16 TRBV9 CASSPLRGGSSYEQYF TGTGCCAGCAGCCCCCTCCGGGGGGGAAGCTCCTACGAGCAGTACTTC
. TRBD1 TRBJ1-6 15 TRBV4-3 CASSQVGTGYSPLHF TGCGCCAGCAGCCAAGTAGGGACAGGGTATTCACCCCTCCACTTT
. TRBD1 TRBJ1-1 18 TRBV7-9 CASSLGERMKGANTEAFF TGTGCCAGCAGCTTAGGCGAGCGGATGAAGGGGGCGAACACTGAAGCTTTCTTT
. . TRBJ1-3 13 TRBV11-2 CASSLDRTDTIYF TGTGCCAGCAGCTTAGATAGGACGGACACCATATATTTT
. . TRBJ1-2 12 TRBV29-1 CSAMPANYGYTF TGCAGCGCAATGCCCGCGAACTATGGCTACACCTTC
. . TRBJ1-3 15 TRBV5-6 CASSFWTGGGNTIYF TGTGCCAGCAGCTTCTGGACGGGGGGAGGAAACACCATATATTTT